Listed below are T cell receptor beta chains from one sample, sequenced in a study of cytomegalovirus exposure and HLA in healthy donors. TCRdb keeps only in-frame clones here, not all; method: immunoSEQ multiplex PCR. The top ten hold approximately 2.6% of the sample, which has around 31,000 clones, just under 90% seen once. The specimen sequenced was PBMCs. The origin of the receptors is a boy aged 5-17 years in good health and CMV-seronegative. The CDR3 runs from the conserved cysteine through the conserved F or W.

J gene: TRBJ2-2
V gene: TRBV6-6
CDR3 protein: CAVGGLAGGNTGELFF

J gene: TRBJ2-5
V gene: TRBV7-7
CDR3 protein: CASSHGQGGQETQYF

J gene: TRBJ2-2
V gene: TRBV11-2
CDR3 protein: CASNPHPGTGGTGELFF

J gene: TRBJ2-3
V gene: TRBV4-3
CDR3 protein: CASSQEGDREGPDTQYF

J gene: TRBJ2-5
V gene: TRBV7-2
CDR3 protein: CASSLQSPTRQIPETQYF

J gene: TRBJ1-5
V gene: TRBV5-1
CDR3 protein: CASRRTGEGNQPQHF

J gene: TRBJ1-4
V gene: TRBV28
CDR3 protein: CASISKQGSNEKLFF

J gene: TRBJ2-7
V gene: TRBV2
CDR3 protein: CASSPDRSHEQYF

J gene: TRBJ2-1
V gene: TRBV5-1
CDR3 protein: CASKDRGNEQFF

J gene: TRBJ2-7
V gene: TRBV4-2
CDR3 protein: CASSQDLHRDEQYF

J gene: TRBJ2-7
V gene: TRBV7-2
CDR3 protein: CASSLQQGFYEQYF

J gene: TRBJ1-2
V gene: TRBV6-5
CDR3 protein: CASRQGALNYGYTF

J gene: TRBJ1-4
V gene: TRBV6-5
CDR3 protein: CASSYAKTSRGEKLFF

J gene: TRBJ1-4
V gene: TRBV4-3
CDR3 protein: CASSQDSLRGTNEKLFF

J gene: TRBJ2-3
V gene: TRBV4-1
CDR3 protein: CASSPLAGVDTQYF

J gene: TRBJ2-2
V gene: TRBV5-4
CDR3 protein: CASSLLAGERGGELFF

J gene: TRBJ1-2
V gene: TRBV15
CDR3 protein: CATSRESGGAYGYTF

J gene: TRBJ2-7
V gene: TRBV10-3
CDR3 protein: CAISESTSEGEQYF

J gene: TRBJ1-6
V gene: TRBV27
CDR3 protein: CASSLFAGSSPLHF

J gene: TRBJ1-4
V gene: TRBV28
CDR3 protein: CASREGTTGEKLFF

J gene: TRBJ2-2
V gene: TRBV11-3
CDR3 protein: CASSFEGKINTGELFF

J gene: TRBJ2-5
V gene: TRBV5-6
CDR3 protein: CASSLEGEDQETQYF

J gene: TRBJ2-2
V gene: TRBV4-3
CDR3 protein: CASSQETSAGGELFF

J gene: TRBJ2-7
V gene: TRBV10-2
CDR3 protein: CASSDRFGGYSYEQYF

J gene: TRBJ1-2
V gene: TRBV14
CDR3 protein: CASSQRMDSRNYGYTF

J gene: TRBJ1-2
V gene: TRBV10-2
CDR3 protein: CASSESWQGAVWGYTF

J gene: TRBJ2-7
V gene: TRBV6-5
CDR3 protein: CASSRGSYEQYF

J gene: TRBJ2-7
V gene: TRBV10-2
CDR3 protein: CASSEFGQNYEQYF

J gene: TRBJ2-3
V gene: TRBV9
CDR3 protein: CASSVGIGGTDTQYF

J gene: TRBJ1-2
V gene: TRBV7-9
CDR3 protein: CASSLNYGYTF

J gene: TRBJ2-2
V gene: TRBV5-6
CDR3 protein: CASSYLSSSNENTGELFF

J gene: TRBJ2-1
V gene: TRBV7-9
CDR3 protein: CASSLDYPLFF

J gene: TRBJ1-2
V gene: TRBV4-1
CDR3 protein: CASSQGVGAYGYTF

J gene: TRBJ1-6
V gene: TRBV5-5
CDR3 protein: CASSQDIGQVGGSPLHF

J gene: TRBJ1-6
V gene: TRBV5-4
CDR3 protein: CASSFLTTGTNSPLHF

J gene: TRBJ2-7
V gene: TRBV29-1
CDR3 protein: CSVTETTYEQYF

J gene: TRBJ2-3
V gene: TRBV2
CDR3 protein: CASIRGGQPDTQYF

J gene: TRBJ2-7
V gene: TRBV28
CDR3 protein: CASSLVTGPREGYEQYF

J gene: TRBJ1-5
V gene: TRBV6-1
CDR3 protein: CASRRDSNQPQHF